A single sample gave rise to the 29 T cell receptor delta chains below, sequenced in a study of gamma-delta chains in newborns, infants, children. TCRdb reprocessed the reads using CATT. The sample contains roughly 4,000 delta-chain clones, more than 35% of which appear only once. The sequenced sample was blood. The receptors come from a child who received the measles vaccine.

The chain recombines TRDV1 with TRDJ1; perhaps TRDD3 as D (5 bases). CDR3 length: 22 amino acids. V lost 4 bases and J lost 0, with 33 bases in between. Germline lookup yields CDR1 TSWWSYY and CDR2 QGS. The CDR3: CALGAPEELKKRGPRYTDKLIF. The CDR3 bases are TGTGCTCTTGGGGCCCCGGAGGAATTGAAGAAAAGGGGGCCGAGGTACACCGATAAACTCATCTTT.

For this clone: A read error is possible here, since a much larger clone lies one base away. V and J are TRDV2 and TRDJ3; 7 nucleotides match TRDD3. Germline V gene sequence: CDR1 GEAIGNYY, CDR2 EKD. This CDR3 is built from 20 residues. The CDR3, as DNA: TGTGCCTGTGACACCGCTGGGGGCCACCTGAGCTCCCGGGACACCCGACAGATGTTTTTC. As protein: CACDTAGGHLSSRDTRQMFF.

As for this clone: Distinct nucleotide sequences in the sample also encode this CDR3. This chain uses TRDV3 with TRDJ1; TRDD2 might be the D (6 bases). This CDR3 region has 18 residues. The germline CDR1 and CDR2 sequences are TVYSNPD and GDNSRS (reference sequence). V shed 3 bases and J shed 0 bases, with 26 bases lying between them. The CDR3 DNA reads TGTGCCTTCCCCTTCCCGCCGGGAATACGCGGGTACACCGATAAACTCATCTTT. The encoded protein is CAFPFPPGIRGYTDKLIF. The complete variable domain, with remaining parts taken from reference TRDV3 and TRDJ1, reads CDKVTQSSPDQTVASGSEVVLLCTYDTVYSNPDLFWYRIRPDYSFQFVFYGDNSRSEGADFTQGRFSVKHILTQKAFHLVISPVRTEDSATYYCAFPFPPGIRGYTDKLIFGKGTRVTVEP.

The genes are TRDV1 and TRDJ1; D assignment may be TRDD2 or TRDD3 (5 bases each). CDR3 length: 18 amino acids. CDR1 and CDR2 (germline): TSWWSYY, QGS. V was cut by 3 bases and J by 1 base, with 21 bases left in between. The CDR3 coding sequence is TGTGCTCTTGGGGAGAGTGTTCCTCGGGGAATCGTCACCGATAAACTCATCTTT. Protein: CALGESVPRGIVTDKLIF.

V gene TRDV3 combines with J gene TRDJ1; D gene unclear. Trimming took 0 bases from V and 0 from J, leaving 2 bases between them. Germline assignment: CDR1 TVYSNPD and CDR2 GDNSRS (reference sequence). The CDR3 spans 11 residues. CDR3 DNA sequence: TGTGCCTTTAGTTACACCGATAAACTCATCTTT. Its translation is CAFSYTDKLIF.

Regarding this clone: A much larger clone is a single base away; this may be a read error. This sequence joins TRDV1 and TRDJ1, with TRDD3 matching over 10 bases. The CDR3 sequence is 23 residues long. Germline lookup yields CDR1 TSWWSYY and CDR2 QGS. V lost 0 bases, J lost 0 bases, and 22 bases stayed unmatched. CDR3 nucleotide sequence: TGTGCTCTTGGGGAACTGCCATCCGATGAGTATGGGGGATACACTGAGTACACCGATAAACTCATCTTT. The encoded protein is CALGELPSDEYGGYTEYTDKLIF.

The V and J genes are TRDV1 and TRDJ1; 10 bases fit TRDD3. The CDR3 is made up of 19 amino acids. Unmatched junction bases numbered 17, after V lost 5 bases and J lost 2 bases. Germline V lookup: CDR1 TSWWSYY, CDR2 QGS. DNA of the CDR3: TGTGCTCTTGGGAATTGGCCTTCCCCCTTACTGGGGGATACCGATAAACTCATCTTT. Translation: CALGNWPSPLLGDTDKLIF.

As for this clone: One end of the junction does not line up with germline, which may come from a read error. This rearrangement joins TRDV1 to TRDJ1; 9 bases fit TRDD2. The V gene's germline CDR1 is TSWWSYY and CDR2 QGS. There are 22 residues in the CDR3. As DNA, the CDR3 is TGTGCTCTTGGGGAAGTAGCTCCTTCCTACTTTGATGGGGGACCGGACACCGATGAACTCATCTTT. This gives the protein CALGEVAPSYFDGGPDTDELIF.

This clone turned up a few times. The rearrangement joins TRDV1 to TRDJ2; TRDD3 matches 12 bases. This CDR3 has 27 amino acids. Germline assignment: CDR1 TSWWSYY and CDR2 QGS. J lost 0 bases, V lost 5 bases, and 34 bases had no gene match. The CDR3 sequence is CALGTLWPSYPPTGGYYASSLTAQLFF. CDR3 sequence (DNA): TGTGCTCTTGGGACTCTCTGGCCTTCCTACCCTCCTACTGGGGGATACTACGCGTCTTCTTTGACAGCACAACTCTTCTTT.

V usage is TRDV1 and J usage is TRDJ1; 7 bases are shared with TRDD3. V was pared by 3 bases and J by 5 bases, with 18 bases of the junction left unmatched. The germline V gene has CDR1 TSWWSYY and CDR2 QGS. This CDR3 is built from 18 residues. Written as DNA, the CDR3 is TGTGCTCTTGGGGACGACTCCCACCCTCATACTGGGGCGGATAAACTCATCTTT. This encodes CALGDDSHPHTGADKLIF.

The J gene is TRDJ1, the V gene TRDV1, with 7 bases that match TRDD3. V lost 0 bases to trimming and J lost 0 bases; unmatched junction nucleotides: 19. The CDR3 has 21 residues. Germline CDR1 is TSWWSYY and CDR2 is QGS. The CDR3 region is CALGELMGPLAGGPYTDKLIF. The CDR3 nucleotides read TGTGCTCTTGGGGAACTAATGGGACCGTTAGCTGGGGGCCCGTACACCGATAAACTCATCTTT.

The CDR3 sequence: CALGSHFLPRDTRDKLIF. DNA for the CDR3: TGTGCTCTTGGGTCCCACTTCCTACCGAGGGATACCCGCGATAAACTCATCTTT. V is TRDV1 and J is TRDJ1, with TRDD2 as a possible D gene (8 bases). CDR1 and CDR2 (germline): TSWWSYY, QGS. The CDR3 length is 18 residues. V shed 5 bases and J shed 4 bases, with 26 bases lying between them.

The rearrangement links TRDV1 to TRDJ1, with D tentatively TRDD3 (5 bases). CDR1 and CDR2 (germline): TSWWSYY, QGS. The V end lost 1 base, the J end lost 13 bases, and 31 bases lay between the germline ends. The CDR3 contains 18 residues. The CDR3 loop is CALGERVLLILSRGEPIF. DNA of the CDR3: TGTGCTCTTGGGGAACGGGTCCTCCTTATCCTCTCCCGAGGGGAGCCCATCTTT.

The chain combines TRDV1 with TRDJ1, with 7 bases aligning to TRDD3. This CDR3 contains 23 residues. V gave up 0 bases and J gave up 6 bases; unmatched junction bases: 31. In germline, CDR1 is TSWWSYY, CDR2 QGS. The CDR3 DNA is TGTGCTCTTGGGGAACTATTCCCCCTCGCCTACTGGGGACTCCATCGTGGCGGTTATAAACTCATCTTT. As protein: CALGELFPLAYWGLHRGGYKLIF.

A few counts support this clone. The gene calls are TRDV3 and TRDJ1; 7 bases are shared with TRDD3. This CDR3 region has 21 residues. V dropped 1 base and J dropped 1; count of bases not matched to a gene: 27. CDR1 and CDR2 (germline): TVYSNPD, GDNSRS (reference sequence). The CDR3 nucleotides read TGTGCCTTTACGCGTGGGCAGGTACTGGGTCCATATCACTGGGGCACCGATAAACTCATCTTT. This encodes CAFTRGQVLGPYHWGTDKLIF.

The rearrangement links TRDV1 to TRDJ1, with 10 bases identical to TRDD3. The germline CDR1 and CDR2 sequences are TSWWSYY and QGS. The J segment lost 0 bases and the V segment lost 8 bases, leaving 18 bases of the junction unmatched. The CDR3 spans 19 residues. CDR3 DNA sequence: TGTGCTCTTCGTCTTCCTACGTTACTGGGGGATTTTTACACCGATAAACTCATCTTT. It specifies CALRLPTLLGDFYTDKLIF.

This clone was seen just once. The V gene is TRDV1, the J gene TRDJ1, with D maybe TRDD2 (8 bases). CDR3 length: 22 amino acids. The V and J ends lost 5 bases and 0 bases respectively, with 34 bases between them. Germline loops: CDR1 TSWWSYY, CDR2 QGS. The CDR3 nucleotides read TGTGCTCTTGGGCCTCATTTACTTCCTACGACTGGGGATAGAGGTTACACCGATAAACTCATCTTT. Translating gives CALGPHLLPTTGDRGYTDKLIF.

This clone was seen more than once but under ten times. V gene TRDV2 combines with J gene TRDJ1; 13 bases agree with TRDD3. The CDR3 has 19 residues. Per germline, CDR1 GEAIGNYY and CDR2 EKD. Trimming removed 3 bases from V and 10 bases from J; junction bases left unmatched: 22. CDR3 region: CACDLRITCSTGGYAILIF. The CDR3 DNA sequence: TGTGCCTGTGACCTCCGTATTACATGTTCCACTGGGGGATACGCTATACTCATCTTT.

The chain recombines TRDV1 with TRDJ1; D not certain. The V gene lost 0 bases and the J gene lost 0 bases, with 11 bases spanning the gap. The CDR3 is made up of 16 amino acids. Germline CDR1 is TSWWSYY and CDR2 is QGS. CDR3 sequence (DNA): TGTGCTCTTGGGGAACTAGGGGCAGCGTACACCGATAAACTCATCTTT. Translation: CALGELGAAYTDKLIF.

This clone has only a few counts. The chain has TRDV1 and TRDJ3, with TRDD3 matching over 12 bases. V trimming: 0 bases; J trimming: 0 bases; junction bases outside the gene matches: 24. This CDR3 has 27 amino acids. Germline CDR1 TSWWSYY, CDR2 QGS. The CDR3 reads CALGELRGLPRVYWGILDSWDTRQMFF. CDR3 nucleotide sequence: TGTGCTCTTGGGGAACTACGTGGCCTTCCCCGGGTTTACTGGGGGATACTGGACTCCTGGGACACCCGACAGATGTTTTTC.

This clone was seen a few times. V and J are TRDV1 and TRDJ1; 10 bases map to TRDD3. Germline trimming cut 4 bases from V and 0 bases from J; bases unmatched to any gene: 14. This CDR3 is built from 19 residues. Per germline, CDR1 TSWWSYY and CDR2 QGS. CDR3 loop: CALGGSIFFTGGYTDKLIF. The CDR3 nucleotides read TGTGCTCTTGGGGGCTCTATCTTCTTTACTGGGGGATACACCGATAAACTCATCTTT.

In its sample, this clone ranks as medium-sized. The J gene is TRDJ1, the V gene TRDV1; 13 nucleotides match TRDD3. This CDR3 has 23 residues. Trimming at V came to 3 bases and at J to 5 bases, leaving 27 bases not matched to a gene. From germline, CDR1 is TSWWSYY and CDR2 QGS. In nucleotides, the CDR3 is TGTGCTCTTGGGGACTTCCCCCTTCCCTCCAACTCTCTCTACTGGGGGATACGTGATAAACTCATCTTT. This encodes CALGDFPLPSNSLYWGIRDKLIF.

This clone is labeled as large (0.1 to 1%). CDR3 sequence reads: CALHQGYWGILSDKLIF. The CDR3 bases are TGTGCCTTGCACCAGGGGTACTGGGGGATACTCAGCGATAAACTCATCTTT. This chain uses TRDV3 with TRDJ1; 12 bases are a match to TRDD3. The CDR3 sequence is 17 residues long. Germline V gene data show CDR1 as TVYSNPD and CDR2 as GDNSRS (reference sequence). With V trimmed by 3 bases and J by 4 bases, 15 bases remained unmatched.

The CDR3 spells CACDTGGMKYTDKLIF. The CDR3 DNA follows: TGTGCCTGTGACACTGGCGGGATGAAGTACACCGATAAACTCATCTTT. The chain carries TRDV2 and TRDJ1, with D possibly TRDD3 on 5 matching bases. V lost 1 base and J 0 bases, leaving 14 bases between the germline ends. This CDR3 spans 16 amino acids. The germline CDR1 and CDR2 sequences are GEAIGNYY and EKD.

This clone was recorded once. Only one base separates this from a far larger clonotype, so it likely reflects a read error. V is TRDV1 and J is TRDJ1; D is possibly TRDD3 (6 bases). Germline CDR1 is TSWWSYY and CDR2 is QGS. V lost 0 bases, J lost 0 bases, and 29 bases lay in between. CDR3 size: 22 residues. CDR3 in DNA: TGTGCTCTTGGGGAACTGCCCTACCCTTACTGGCTGGGGTACAGGTACACCGATAAACTCATCTTT. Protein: CALGELPYPYWLGYRYTDKLIF.

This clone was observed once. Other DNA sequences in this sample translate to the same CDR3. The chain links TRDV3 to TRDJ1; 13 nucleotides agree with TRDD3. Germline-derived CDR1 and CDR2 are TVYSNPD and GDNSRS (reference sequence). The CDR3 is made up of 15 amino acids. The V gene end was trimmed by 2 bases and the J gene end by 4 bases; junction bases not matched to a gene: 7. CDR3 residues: CAFRDTGGYGDKLIF. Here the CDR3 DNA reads TGTGCCTTTCGGGATACTGGGGGATACGGCGATAAACTCATCTTT.

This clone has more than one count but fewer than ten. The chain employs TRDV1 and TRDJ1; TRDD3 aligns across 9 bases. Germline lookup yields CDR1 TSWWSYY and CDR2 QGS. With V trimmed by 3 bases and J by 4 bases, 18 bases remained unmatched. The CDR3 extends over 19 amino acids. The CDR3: CALGDTSYFPGGWSDKLIF. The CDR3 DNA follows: TGTGCTCTTGGGGATACTTCCTATTTCCCTGGGGGATGGAGCGATAAACTCATCTTT.

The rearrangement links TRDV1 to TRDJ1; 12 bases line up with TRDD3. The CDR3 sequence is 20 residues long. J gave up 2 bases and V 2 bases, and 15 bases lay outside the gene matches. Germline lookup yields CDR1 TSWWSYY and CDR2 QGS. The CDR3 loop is CALGEWSLGDTQHRTDKLIF. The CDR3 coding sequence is TGTGCTCTTGGGGAATGGTCGCTGGGGGATACGCAGCATCGTACCGATAAACTCATCTTT.

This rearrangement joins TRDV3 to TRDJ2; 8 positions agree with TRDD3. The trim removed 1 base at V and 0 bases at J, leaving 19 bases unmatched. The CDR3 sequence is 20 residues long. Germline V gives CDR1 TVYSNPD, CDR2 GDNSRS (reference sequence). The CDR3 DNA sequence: TGTGCCTTTAAAAGGCCTACTACTGGGGGTTTAGAAGCTTTGACAGCACAACTCTTCTTT. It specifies CAFKRPTTGGLEALTAQLFF.